This is a list of T cell receptor beta chains from one sample in a study of control samples from healthy donors and cancer patients. Here immunoSEQ multiplex PCR was the method, and the copy in TCRdb shows in-frame clones only, minus some. The table includes roughly 130,000 clones, about 95% detected once. Sequencing input: blood. The receptor set was obtained from a man aged 25-45 years in good health. The CDR3 runs from the conserved cysteine through the conserved F or W. D genes are given only for firm matches. Clone size is stated in some rows and not others, as once, few, many or a class when expanded.

cdr3_aa: CASSPTGSAEAFF
cdr3_nt: TGTGCCAGCTCACCGACAGGATCGGCTGAAGCTTTCTTT
v_call: TRBV18
j_call: TRBJ1-1
d_call: -
clone_size: -

cdr3_aa: CASSVGASGLYEQYF
cdr3_nt: TGTGCCAGCAGCGTAGGGGCTAGCGGGTTATACGAGCAGTACTTC
v_call: TRBV9
j_call: TRBJ2-7
d_call: TRBD2
clone_size: -

cdr3_aa: CASTVPADPTGELFF
cdr3_nt: TGTGCCAGCACCGTCCCGGCTGATCCCACCGGGGAGCTGTTTTTT
v_call: TRBV7-9
j_call: TRBJ2-2
d_call: -
clone_size: -

cdr3_aa: CASSNLLHNSGNTIYF
cdr3_nt: TGTGCCAGCAGCAACCTCTTGCACAACTCTGGAAACACCATATATTTT
v_call: TRBV21-1
j_call: TRBJ1-3
d_call: -
clone_size: -

cdr3_aa: CAISEPMNTEAFF
cdr3_nt: TGTGCCATCAGTGAGCCGATGAACACTGAAGCTTTCTTT
v_call: TRBV10-3
j_call: TRBJ1-1
d_call: -
clone_size: -

cdr3_aa: CSVRPGTSTSRRGREQYF
cdr3_nt: TGCAGCGTGCGACCCGGGACAAGTACGTCGAGGCGCGGGCGCGAGCAGTACTTC
v_call: TRBV29-1
j_call: TRBJ2-7
d_call: -
clone_size: -

cdr3_aa: CASSPTTGFNQPQHF
cdr3_nt: TGTGCCAGTAGTCCGACGACAGGGTTCAATCAGCCCCAGCATTTT
v_call: TRBV19
j_call: TRBJ1-5
d_call: TRBD1
clone_size: -

cdr3_aa: CASSKDFLGNTIYF
cdr3_nt: TGTGCCAGCAGTAAGGATTTTCTCGGAAACACCATATATTTT
v_call: TRBV28
j_call: TRBJ1-3
d_call: -
clone_size: -

cdr3_aa: CASSPGQGYGEKLFF
cdr3_nt: TGTGCCAGCAGTCCGGGACAGGGGTATGGTGAAAAACTGTTTTTT
v_call: TRBV6-5
j_call: TRBJ1-4
d_call: TRBD1
clone_size: -

cdr3_aa: CASGRGLNGYTF
cdr3_nt: TGTGCCAGTGGCCGGGGCTTGAATGGCTACACCTTC
v_call: TRBV19
j_call: TRBJ1-2
d_call: -
clone_size: -

cdr3_aa: CASSLSDELYGYTF
cdr3_nt: TGTGCCAGCAGCTTAAGCGATGAACTATACGGCTACACCTTC
v_call: TRBV7-9
j_call: TRBJ1-2
d_call: -
clone_size: -

cdr3_aa: CASSLAAGTGTPQHF
cdr3_nt: TGTGCCAGCAGCTTGGCCGCCGGGACAGGTACTCCCCAGCATTTT
v_call: TRBV5-6
j_call: TRBJ1-5
d_call: TRBD1
clone_size: -

cdr3_aa: CASSPRRGGGNTEAFF
cdr3_nt: TGTGCCAGCAGTCCCCGGAGGGGGGGTGGGAACACTGAAGCTTTCTTT
v_call: TRBV5-8
j_call: TRBJ1-1
d_call: -
clone_size: -

cdr3_aa: CASSGGSGSGYGYTF
cdr3_nt: TGTGCCAGCAGTGGAGGGTCAGGGTCTGGCTATGGCTACACCTTC
v_call: TRBV2
j_call: TRBJ1-2
d_call: -
clone_size: -

cdr3_aa: CASRDSAYNEQFF
cdr3_nt: TGTGCCTCCCGGGACAGCGCTTACAATGAGCAGTTCTTC
v_call: TRBV19
j_call: TRBJ2-1
d_call: TRBD1
clone_size: -

cdr3_aa: CASSIELALGTQYF
cdr3_nt: TGTGCCAGTAGTATAGAACTCGCGTTGGGGACCCAGTACTTC
v_call: TRBV19
j_call: TRBJ2-5
d_call: -
clone_size: -

cdr3_aa: CAWSLKSGSPLHF
cdr3_nt: TGTGCCTGGAGTTTAAAGTCGGGTTCACCCCTCCACTTT
v_call: TRBV30
j_call: TRBJ1-6
d_call: -
clone_size: -

cdr3_aa: CASSIVIVGHRGAREKLFF
cdr3_nt: TGTGCCAGTAGTATAGTAATCGTTGGGCACAGGGGCGCCAGGGAAAAACTGTTTTTT
v_call: TRBV19
j_call: TRBJ1-4
d_call: TRBD1
clone_size: -

cdr3_aa: CASSLGETQYF
cdr3_nt: TGTGCCAGCAGCTTAGGGGAGACCCAGTACTTC
v_call: TRBV11-2
j_call: TRBJ2-5
d_call: -
clone_size: -

cdr3_aa: CASSTRTGTNTEAFF
cdr3_nt: TGTGCCAGCAGCACCCGGACAGGGACGAACACTGAAGCTTTCTTT
v_call: TRBV7-9
j_call: TRBJ1-1
d_call: TRBD1
clone_size: -

cdr3_aa: CASSLDGGGNEKLFF
cdr3_nt: TGTGCCAGCAGCTTAGATGGGGGCGGTAATGAAAAACTGTTTTTT
v_call: TRBV5-4
j_call: TRBJ1-4
d_call: -
clone_size: -

cdr3_aa: CASSPRRNTQETQYF
cdr3_nt: TGTGCCAGCTCACCACGTCGTAACACCCAAGAGACCCAGTACTTC
v_call: TRBV18
j_call: TRBJ2-5
d_call: -
clone_size: -

cdr3_aa: CASSASGTGGNEQFF
cdr3_nt: TGTGCCAGCAGCGCATCCGGGACAGGGGGGAATGAGCAGTTCTTC
v_call: TRBV9
j_call: TRBJ2-1
d_call: TRBD1
clone_size: -

cdr3_aa: CASSQFRRRAYDGGEKLFF
cdr3_nt: TGCGCCAGCAGCCAATTTCGCCGCCGGGCCTACGACGGGGGTGAAAAACTGTTTTTT
v_call: TRBV4-3
j_call: TRBJ1-4
d_call: -
clone_size: once

cdr3_aa: CASSYSIQQAYNEQFF
cdr3_nt: TGTGCCAGCAGTTACTCGATCCAGCAAGCCTACAATGAGCAGTTCTTC
v_call: TRBV6-5
j_call: TRBJ2-1
d_call: -
clone_size: -

cdr3_aa: CASSQVLDRKNTGELFF
cdr3_nt: TGCGCCAGCAGCCAAGTCTTGGACAGAAAGAACACCGGGGAGCTGTTTTTT
v_call: TRBV4-1
j_call: TRBJ2-2
d_call: -
clone_size: few

cdr3_aa: CASSMGLGSPTF
cdr3_nt: TGTGCCAGTAGTATGGGCCTCGGCAGCCCCACTTTC
v_call: TRBV19
j_call: TRBJ2-6
d_call: -
clone_size: -

cdr3_aa: CASSYRPFTDGYTF
cdr3_nt: TGTGCCAGCAGTTACCGGCCCTTCACGGATGGCTACACCTTC
v_call: TRBV6-5
j_call: TRBJ1-2
d_call: -
clone_size: once

cdr3_aa: CASSQDGRKAFF
cdr3_nt: TGCGCCAGCAGCCAAGACGGGAGAAAAGCTTTCTTT
v_call: TRBV4-3
j_call: TRBJ1-1
d_call: -
clone_size: -

cdr3_aa: CASKGTGHQPQHF
cdr3_nt: TGTGCCAGCAAGGGGACAGGGCATCAGCCCCAGCATTTT
v_call: TRBV2
j_call: TRBJ1-5
d_call: TRBD1
clone_size: few

cdr3_aa: CASSQGVGHYTGELFF
cdr3_nt: TGTGCCAGCAGCCAAGGTGTAGGTCACTACACCGGGGAGCTGTTTTTT
v_call: TRBV14
j_call: TRBJ2-2
d_call: -
clone_size: once

cdr3_aa: CASRDFPRRERGYGYTF
cdr3_nt: TGTGCCAGCAGGGACTTCCCTCGGAGGGAAAGGGGCTATGGCTACACCTTC
v_call: TRBV28
j_call: TRBJ1-2
d_call: -
clone_size: -

cdr3_aa: CASSRALGVANTGELFF
cdr3_nt: TGTGCCAGCAGCCGAGCACTTGGGGTGGCGAACACCGGGGAGCTGTTTTTT
v_call: TRBV3-1/TRBV3-2
j_call: TRBJ2-2
d_call: -
clone_size: -

cdr3_aa: CASSVTGTGDYEQYF
cdr3_nt: TGTGCCAGCAGCGTAACAGGGACAGGGGACTACGAGCAGTACTTC
v_call: TRBV9
j_call: TRBJ2-7
d_call: TRBD1
clone_size: -

cdr3_aa: CASSLQGNGELFF
cdr3_nt: TGTGCCAGCAGCTTGCAGGGTAACGGGGAGCTGTTTTTT
v_call: TRBV5-6
j_call: TRBJ2-2
d_call: -
clone_size: -

cdr3_aa: CAWTGTGNTIYF
cdr3_nt: TGTGCCTGGACAGGTACGGGAAACACCATATATTTT
v_call: TRBV30
j_call: TRBJ1-3
d_call: -
clone_size: -

cdr3_aa: CASSPIRDHEQFF
cdr3_nt: TGTGCCAGCTCACCAATCAGGGACCATGAGCAGTTCTTC
v_call: TRBV18
j_call: TRBJ2-1
d_call: -
clone_size: -

cdr3_aa: CASSVLQGSGELFF
cdr3_nt: TGTGCCAGTAGCGTATTACAGGGGTCCGGGGAGCTGTTTTTT
v_call: TRBV19
j_call: TRBJ2-2
d_call: TRBD1
clone_size: -

cdr3_aa: CAWSTYLNTQYF
cdr3_nt: TGTGCCTGGAGCACTTATCTGAATACGCAGTATTTT
v_call: TRBV30
j_call: TRBJ2-3
d_call: -
clone_size: few

cdr3_aa: CASSPDRLDQPQHF
cdr3_nt: TGTGCCAGCAGCCCCGACAGGTTAGATCAGCCCCAGCATTTT
v_call: TRBV6-2/TRBV6-3
j_call: TRBJ1-5
d_call: -
clone_size: -

cdr3_aa: CASSLGSYEAFF
cdr3_nt: TGTGCCAGCAGCTTAGGCAGTTATGAAGCTTTCTTT
v_call: TRBV13
j_call: TRBJ1-1
d_call: -
clone_size: -

cdr3_aa: CSARTGSFDSNQPQHF
cdr3_nt: TGCAGCGCCAGGACAGGGTCCTTTGATAGCAATCAGCCCCAGCATTTT
v_call: TRBV29-1
j_call: TRBJ1-5
d_call: TRBD1
clone_size: -

cdr3_aa: CASSLAGHNQPQHF
cdr3_nt: TGTGCCAGCAGCTTAGCAGGGCACAATCAGCCCCAGCATTTT
v_call: TRBV7-2
j_call: TRBJ1-5
d_call: -
clone_size: -

cdr3_aa: CASSLGSSYGYTF
cdr3_nt: TGTGCCAGCAGCTTGGGCAGCTCCTATGGCTACACCTTC
v_call: TRBV11-2
j_call: TRBJ1-2
d_call: -
clone_size: -

cdr3_aa: CSVADRGHRDEQFF
cdr3_nt: TGCAGCGTAGCTGACAGGGGGCATAGGGATGAGCAGTTCTTC
v_call: TRBV29-1
j_call: TRBJ2-1
d_call: TRBD1
clone_size: -

cdr3_aa: CASSNLGQPQHF
cdr3_nt: TGTGCCAGCAGTAACCTCGGTCAGCCCCAGCATTTT
v_call: TRBV11-2
j_call: TRBJ1-5
d_call: -
clone_size: -

cdr3_aa: CASSIKPGSNQPQHF
cdr3_nt: TGTGCCAGTAGTATAAAGCCGGGGAGCAATCAGCCCCAGCATTTT
v_call: TRBV19
j_call: TRBJ1-5
d_call: -
clone_size: -

cdr3_aa: CASSLRGNTEAFF
cdr3_nt: TGTGCCAGCAGCTTAAGAGGGAACACTGAAGCTTTCTTT
v_call: TRBV7-2
j_call: TRBJ1-1
d_call: -
clone_size: -

cdr3_aa: CASSGNDRGKGYGYTF
cdr3_nt: TGTGCCAGCAGTGGCAATGACAGGGGTAAGGGGTATGGCTACACCTTC
v_call: TRBV25-1
j_call: TRBJ1-2
d_call: TRBD1
clone_size: -

cdr3_aa: CASSHRQFSYEQYF
cdr3_nt: TGTGCCAGCAGCCATAGACAGTTCTCCTACGAGCAGTACTTC
v_call: TRBV27
j_call: TRBJ2-7
d_call: -
clone_size: once

cdr3_aa: CASSQLIGRGGEKLFF
cdr3_nt: TGTGCCAGCAGCCAACTTATCGGGCGGGGGGGTGAAAAACTGTTTTTT
v_call: TRBV3-1/TRBV3-2
j_call: TRBJ1-4
d_call: -
clone_size: -

cdr3_aa: CASSERPGENTGELFF
cdr3_nt: TGTGCCAGCAGTGAACGGCCCGGGGAGAACACCGGGGAGCTGTTTTTT
v_call: TRBV6-4
j_call: TRBJ2-2
d_call: -
clone_size: -

cdr3_aa: CASSQGLSLFPTEAFF
cdr3_nt: TGCGCCAGCAGCCAAGGATTGTCTTTATTCCCCACTGAAGCTTTCTTT
v_call: TRBV4-3
j_call: TRBJ1-1
d_call: -
clone_size: -

cdr3_aa: CAISGRDSLGDSNQPQHF
cdr3_nt: TGTGCCATCAGTGGGAGGGACAGCCTCGGGGATAGCAATCAGCCCCAGCATTTT
v_call: TRBV10-3
j_call: TRBJ1-5
d_call: TRBD1
clone_size: -

cdr3_aa: CASSEGGARGTQYF
cdr3_nt: TGTGCCAGCAGTGAGGGTGGGGCCCGGGGGACCCAGTACTTC
v_call: TRBV28
j_call: TRBJ2-5
d_call: -
clone_size: -

cdr3_aa: CASSQVLRDRDGGIDGYTF
cdr3_nt: TGCGCCAGCAGCCAAGTTCTTCGGGACAGGGATGGAGGGATCGATGGCTACACCTTC
v_call: TRBV4-1
j_call: TRBJ1-2
d_call: TRBD1
clone_size: -

cdr3_aa: CASSTTGYNEQFF
cdr3_nt: TGTGCCAGCAGCACTACAGGGTACAATGAGCAGTTCTTC
v_call: TRBV7-9
j_call: TRBJ2-1
d_call: -
clone_size: -

cdr3_aa: CASQKSGFNQPQHF
cdr3_nt: TGTGCCAGTCAAAAATCCGGGTTTAATCAGCCCCAGCATTTT
v_call: TRBV6-5
j_call: TRBJ1-5
d_call: -
clone_size: -

cdr3_aa: CASSIDLRQGVEAFF
cdr3_nt: TGTGCCAGTAGTATAGATCTTAGACAGGGGGTAGAAGCTTTCTTT
v_call: TRBV19
j_call: TRBJ1-1
d_call: TRBD1
clone_size: -

cdr3_aa: CASSFLRDRDSPLHF
cdr3_nt: TGCGCCAGCAGTTTTCTCCGGGACCGCGATTCACCCCTCCACTTT
v_call: TRBV4-1
j_call: TRBJ1-6
d_call: -
clone_size: -